This T cell receptor (beta chain) appears in the sequencing data of a study of identical twins. This clonotype was counted ten times or more. Template switching supplied a universal primer site; unique molecular identifiers were carried on the cDNA. TCRdb used MiXCR to reprocess the 5' RACE reads, holding one entry per CDR3 protein. The sample lists hundreds of thousands of distinct CDR3 sequences, 8.6% seen once, with 0.85% to 1% in the top ten. Each donor was a healthy Caucasian. This sample was also put to use in a study of yellow fever vaccine responses in identical twins. From that second work: Twins showed a vaccine T cell response that reportedly seemed partly convergent, partly personalized.

The sample taken for sequencing was PBMCs. The TCR originated in a woman between 18 and 30 years old in good health.

The CDR3 sequence: CASSLRTGDSSYEQYF. The CDR3 region has the DNA TGTGCCAGCAGCTTAAGGACGGGGGACTCCTCCTACGAGCAGTACTTC. J is TRBJ2-7 and V is TRBV11-2, with D tentatively TRBD2 (6 bases). Germline assignment: CDR1 SGHAT and CDR2 FQNNGV. The germline V and J ends were trimmed by 2 bases and 0 bases, with 14 bases remaining between them. The CDR3 extends over 16 amino acids.